The 19 T cell receptor beta chains given below trace back to one sample, sequenced in a study of cytomegalovirus exposure and HLA in healthy donors. It was with 60 Vbeta and 13 Jbeta primers that the PCR ran. Libraries were prepared by immunoSEQ multiplex PCR; TCRdb keeps only in-frame clonotypes and omits some of them. In the table there are around 59,000 clones, 75% to 90% of which are singletons. The sequencing input was PBMCs. These receptors originate from a woman aged 40 to 55 in good health and CMV-seronegative.

The rearrangement links TRBV27 to TRBJ1-2, with 9 bases identical to TRBD1. J was trimmed by 12 bases and V by 6 bases; bases with no gene match: 14. Germline assignment: CDR1 MNHEY and CDR2 SMNVEV (reference sequence). CDR3 length equals 14 residues. The CDR3 DNA follows: TGTGCCAGCAGACCGGGACAGGGCCCCTATAGGGACACCTTC. As protein: CASRPGQGPYRDTF.

This clone was seen only a few times. V usage is TRBV7-6 and J usage is TRBJ2-3, with 7 bases identical to TRBD2. V lost 3 bases and J lost 2; bases outside the gene matches: 2. The CDR3 consists of 14 residues. Germline-derived CDR1 and CDR2 are SGHVS and FNYEAQ. CDR3 nucleotides: TGTGCCAGCAGCTTCAGCGGGGACACAGATACGCAGTATTTT. Translated: CASSFSGDTDTQYF.

The V gene is TRBV5-5, the J gene TRBJ2-7; maybe TRBD2 (5 bases). The CDR3 contains 15 residues. Trimming removed 4 bases from V and 3 bases from J, with 17 bases in between. Germline V gene data show CDR1 as SGHKS and CDR2 as YYEKEE (reference sequence). CDR3 region: CASSPGGPLFYEQYF. The CDR3 coding sequence is TGTGCCAGCAGCCCTGGAGGCCCTCTGTTCTACGAGCAGTACTTC.

This chain links TRBV2 with TRBJ1-1; maybe TRBD1 (5 bases). CDR3 size: 12 residues. CDR1 and CDR2 (germline): SNHLY, FYNNEI. V was cut by 3 bases and J by 10 bases, with 12 bases left in between. CDR3 protein: CASSDRARLAFF. In DNA, the CDR3 is TGTGCCAGCAGTGACAGGGCGCGCTTAGCTTTCTTT.

The rearrangement joins TRBV7-8 to TRBJ2-3; 12 bases align to TRBD2. CDR3 length equals 16 residues. Germline V lookup: CDR1 SGHVS, CDR2 FQNEAQ. The V and J ends lost 5 bases and 4 bases, in that order; junction bases with no gene match: 7. The CDR3 reads CASSLLAGGPPDTQYF. For the CDR3, the DNA is TGTGCCAGCAGCCTCCTAGCGGGAGGGCCACCAGATACGCAGTATTTT.

The rearrangement joins TRBV5-4 to TRBJ2-7; possible D gene TRBD2, 5 bases. V dropped 6 bases and J dropped 5 bases, with 18 bases sitting between them. This CDR3 region has 14 residues. CDR1 SGHNT and CDR2 YYREEE come from the germline V gene (reference sequence). Here the CDR3 DNA reads TGTGCCAGCACCCTTACCGGGGATTTCCACGAGCAGTACTTC. Protein product: CASTLTGDFHEQYF.

The rearrangement links TRBV29-1 to TRBJ2-2; D may be TRBD2 (5 bases). Per the germline V gene, CDR1 is SQVTM and CDR2 is ANQGSEA. The CDR3 contains 14 residues. The V end lost 4 bases, the J end lost 0 bases, and 9 bases lay between the germline ends. DNA for the CDR3: TGCAGCGTTGCAAGGACTTCGAACACCGGGGAGCTGTTTTTT. Translation: CSVARTSNTGELFF.

A single count supports this clone. This chain uses TRBV6-1 with TRBJ2-1; 10 bases agree with TRBD1. The CDR3 totals 14 residues. The ends lost 6 bases at V and 5 bases at J; junction bases unmatched: 4. The germline V gene encodes CDR1 MNHNS and CDR2 SASEGT. The CDR3 spells CASRSGQGNNEQFF. Written as DNA, the CDR3 is TGTGCCAGCAGATCGGGACAGGGGAACAATGAGCAGTTCTTC.

This chain connects TRBV4-2 to TRBJ2-1; 7 bases map to TRBD2. Germline V CDR1 and CDR2: LGHNA, YNFKEQ. V lost 0 bases and J lost 6; bases outside the gene matches: 8. The CDR3 sequence is 16 residues long. CDR3 nucleotide sequence: TGTGCCAGCAGCCAAGATTCACTAGCGAGGCGCAATGAGCAGTTCTTC. Translation: CASSQDSLARRNEQFF.

The rearrangement links TRBV7-9 to TRBJ2-7; D remains ambiguous. In germline, CDR1 is SEHNR, CDR2 FQNEAQ (reference sequence). This CDR3 is 14 amino acids long. Between the trimmed V and J ends, which lost 5 bases and 2 bases, there was a span of 13 bases. The CDR3 DNA follows: TGTGCCAGCAGCGCTGGCGGAAAAACCTACGAGCAGTACTTC. This gives the protein CASSAGGKTYEQYF.

The chain links TRBV12-5 to TRBJ1-5; D gene ambiguous. V lost 1 base and J 9 bases, leaving 10 bases between the germline ends. Germline-derived CDR1 and CDR2 are LGHNT and FRNRAP. CDR3 size: 13 residues. The CDR3 is CASGLGPEGPQHF. The CDR3 region has the DNA TGTGCTAGTGGTTTGGGACCGGAGGGGCCCCAGCATTTT.

The genes are TRBV4-1 and TRBJ2-1; D perhaps matches TRBD2 (5 bases). Germline V CDR1 and CDR2: MGHRA, YSYEKL. The CDR3 length is 13 residues. V dropped 0 bases and J dropped 9 bases, with 9 bases sitting between them. CDR3 sequence: CASSQEWSGEQFF. CDR3 sequence (DNA): TGCGCCAGCAGCCAAGAATGGAGCGGTGAGCAGTTCTTC.

The V call is TRBV19, the J call TRBJ1-5; 7 positions agree with TRBD1. V lost 7 bases, J lost 5 bases, and 8 bases stayed unmatched. Germline V gives CDR1 LNHDA, CDR2 SQIVND (reference sequence). CDR3 length equals 14 residues. CDR3 DNA: TGTGCCAGTACCATCGGCAGGGGGTATCAGCCCCAGCATTTT. It is translated as CASTIGRGYQPQHF.

The V gene is TRBV27, the J gene TRBJ2-5, with D possibly matching TRBD2 (5 bases). The germline CDR1 and CDR2 sequences are MNHEY and SMNVEV (reference sequence). Trimming left V 1 base short and J 5 bases short, with 11 bases between. CDR3 length equals 14 residues. CDR3 coding DNA: TGTGCCAGCAGTTTATGGTCTGGGGAGGAGACCCAGTACTTC. The encoded protein is CASSLWSGEETQYF.

The chain links TRBV7-2 to TRBJ1-2, with D hard to call. CDR3 length equals 13 residues. The germline gives CDR1 SGHTA, CDR2 FQGNSA. Trimming stripped 0 bases from V and 2 bases from J, with 4 bases between. The CDR3 bases are TGTGCCAGCAGCTTAGCCTCGAACTATGGCTACACCTTC. Translation gives CASSLASNYGYTF.

This clone was detected a few times. The chain uses TRBV28 and TRBJ2-7; D ambiguous. The CDR3 runs to 13 residues. Trimming left V 1 base short and J 2 bases short, with 6 bases between. Germline CDR1 is MDHEN and CDR2 is SYDVKM. CDR3 protein: CASSLSVTYEQYF. The CDR3 DNA follows: TGTGCCAGCAGTTTATCAGTGACCTACGAGCAGTACTTC. The whole variable domain, remainder taken from reference TRBV28 and TRBJ2-7, is DVKVTQSSRYLVKRTGEKVFLECVQDMDHENMFWYRQDPGLGLRLIYFSYDVKMKEKGDIPEGYSVSREKKERFSLILESASTNQTSMYLCASSLSVTYEQYFGPGTRLTVT.

This chain links TRBV25-1 with TRBJ1-1; 7 nucleotides line up with TRBD1. With 6 bases clipped from V and 7 bases from J, the junction kept 5 bases outside the gene matches. CDR1 and CDR2 from the germline V gene are MGHDK and SYGVNS. The CDR3 has 12 amino acids. The CDR3 coding sequence is TGTGCCAGCAGCCCGGGACAGCGTGAAGCTTTCTTT. This codes for CASSPGQREAFF.

To note about this clone: This sample also contains other DNA sequences that code for the same CDR3. The genes are TRBV9 and TRBJ2-1; a possible D gene is TRBD2 (6 bases). The CDR3 consists of 14 residues. Trimming took off 4 bases at V and 4 bases at J, with 12 bases between the two ends. Germline V gene data show CDR1 as SGDLS and CDR2 as YYNGEE. CDR3: CASSPRLDYNEQFF. CDR3 sequence (DNA): TGTGCCAGCAGCCCGAGACTAGATTACAATGAGCAGTTCTTC.

V and J are TRBV27 and TRBJ1-5; no definite D call. Per germline, CDR1 MNHEY and CDR2 SMNVEV (reference sequence). The CDR3 sequence is 13 residues long. The ends were cut back, 5 bases at V and 6 bases at J, with 11 bases in the middle. The CDR3 protein is CASSGLEGQPQHF. The DNA for the CDR3 is TGTGCCAGCAGTGGACTGGAGGGTCAGCCCCAGCATTTT.